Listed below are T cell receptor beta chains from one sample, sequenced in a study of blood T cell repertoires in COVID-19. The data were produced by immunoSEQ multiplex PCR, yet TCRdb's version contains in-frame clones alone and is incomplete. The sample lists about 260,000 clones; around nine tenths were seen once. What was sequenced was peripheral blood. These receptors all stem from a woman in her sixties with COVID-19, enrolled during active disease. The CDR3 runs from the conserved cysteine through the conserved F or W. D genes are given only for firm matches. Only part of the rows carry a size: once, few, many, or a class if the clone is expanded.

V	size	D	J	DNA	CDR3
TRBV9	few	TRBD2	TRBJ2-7	TGTGCCAGCAGCGTTACTAGCGCCTCCTACGAGCAGTACTTC	CASSVTSASYEQYF
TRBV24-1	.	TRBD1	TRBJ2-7	TGTGCCACCAGTGATGCCGGGACAGGGGGCTACGAGCAGTACTTC	CATSDAGTGGYEQYF
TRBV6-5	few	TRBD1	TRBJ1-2	TGTGCCAGCAGTTACTCGGGACAGGGGGCATTAGGCTACACCTTC	CASSYSGQGALGYTF
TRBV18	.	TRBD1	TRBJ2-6	TGTGCCAGCTCCCCGACAGGGGGCGCATCCGGGGCCAACGTCCTGACTTTC	CASSPTGGASGANVLTF
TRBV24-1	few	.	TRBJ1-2	TGTGCCACCAGTGAGCAGGGTTTTCGGGGCTACACCTTC	CATSEQGFRGYTF
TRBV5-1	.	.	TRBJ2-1	TGCGCCAGCAGCTTGGCGGGGGTATCCGGCAATGAGCAGTTCTTC	CASSLAGVSGNEQFF
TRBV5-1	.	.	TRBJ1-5	TGCGCCAGCAGCTTGGGGCAGGGGATAGATCAGCCCCAGCATTTT	CASSLGQGIDQPQHF
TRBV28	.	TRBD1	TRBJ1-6	TGTGCCAGCAAGACCCCGGGACAGCTCTCCTATAATTCACCCCTCCACTTT	CASKTPGQLSYNSPLHF
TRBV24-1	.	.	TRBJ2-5	TGTGCCACCAACCGGGGATTCAGGGGGACCCAGTACTTC	CATNRGFRGTQYF
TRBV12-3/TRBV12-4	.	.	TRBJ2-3	TGTGCCAGCAGTTTGAGGGGCACAGATACGCAGTATTTT	CASSLRGTDTQYF
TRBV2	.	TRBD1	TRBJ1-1	TGTGCCAGCAGATCGGGACAGCAGAACACTGAAGCTTTCTTT	CASRSGQQNTEAFF
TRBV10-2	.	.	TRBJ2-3	TGCGCCAGCAGGCCAGCAGGAAGCACAGATACGCAGTATTTT	CASRPAGSTDTQYF
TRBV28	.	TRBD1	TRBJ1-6	TGTGCCAGCAGTTTTCCCGGGACAGGGAATTCACCCCTCCACTTT	CASSFPGTGNSPLHF
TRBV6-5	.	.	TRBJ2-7	TGTGCCAGCATGGACTGGGACGAGCAGTACTTC	CASMDWDEQYF
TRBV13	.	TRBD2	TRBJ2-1	TGTGCCAGCAGCTCCTCGGCCTTCATTACTAGCGGGAGTAGGAATGAGCAGTTCTTC	CASSSSAFITSGSRNEQFF
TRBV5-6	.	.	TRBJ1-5	TGTGCCAGCAGCTTGGCGGGGGGTGAGCCCCAGCATTTT	CASSLAGGEPQHF
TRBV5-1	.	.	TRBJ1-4	TGCGCCAGCAGCTTGGAGCAGGGGCGGAGTGAAAAACTGTTTTTT	CASSLEQGRSEKLFF
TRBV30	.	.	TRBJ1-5	TGTGCCTGGAGTGGCGAGGGAAATCAGCCCCAGCATTTT	CAWSGEGNQPQHF
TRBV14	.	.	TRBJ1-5	TGTGCCAGCAGCCAACTGGTAGGGCTAGCGAATCAGCCCCAGCATTTT	CASSQLVGLANQPQHF
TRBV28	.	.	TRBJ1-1	TGTGCCAGCAGCCTAAACCTTGGCACTGAAGCTTTCTTT	CASSLNLGTEAFF
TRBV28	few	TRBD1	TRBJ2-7	TGTGCCAGCAGTTTAATACGGGACAGCTCCTACGAGCAGTACTTC	CASSLIRDSSYEQYF
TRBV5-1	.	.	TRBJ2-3	TGCGCCAGCAGCTTGGATCAGGGGACAGATACGCAGTATTTT	CASSLDQGTDTQYF
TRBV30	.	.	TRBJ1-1	TGTGCCTGGAGGGAGACCAACACTGAAGCTTTCTTT	CAWRETNTEAFF
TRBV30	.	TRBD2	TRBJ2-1	TGTGCCTGGACCTTCTTCGGACTAGCGGGCAGGGATGAGCAGTTCTTC	CAWTFFGLAGRDEQFF
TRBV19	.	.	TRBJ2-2	TGTGCCAGTAGTATCACGGCGAACACCGGGGAGCTGTTTTTT	CASSITANTGELFF
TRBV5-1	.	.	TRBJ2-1	TGCGCCAGCAGCTTAAGCGGGTCCTTTTACAATGAGCAGTTCTTC	CASSLSGSFYNEQFF
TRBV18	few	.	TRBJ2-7	TGTGCCAGCTCACCAGTCCCTCCTAGCGCTCCCCCCTACGAGCAGTACTTC	CASSPVPPSAPPYEQYF
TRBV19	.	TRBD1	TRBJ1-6	TGTGCCAGTAGTCCGCCGGGACAGTATAATTCACCCCTCCACTTT	CASSPPGQYNSPLHF
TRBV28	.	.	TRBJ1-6	TGTGCCAGCACTTCTTCGCGGGGGGGTTTTTCCCCCCTCCACTTT	CASTSSRGGFSPLHF
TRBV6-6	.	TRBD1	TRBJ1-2	TGTGCCAGCAGAGCGACAGGGAGCGACTATGGCTACACCTTC	CASRATGSDYGYTF
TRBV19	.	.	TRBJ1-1	TGTGCCAGTAGCGGCAGGGGGAACACTGAAGCTTTCTTT	CASSGRGNTEAFF
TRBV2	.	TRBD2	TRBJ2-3	TGTGCCAGCAGTGAGGGGACTAGCGGGAGGGGTCGGACGCAGTATTTT	CASSEGTSGRGRTQYF
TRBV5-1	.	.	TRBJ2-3	TGCGCCAGCAGCATCACGGGGGGCACAGATACGCAGTATTTT	CASSITGGTDTQYF
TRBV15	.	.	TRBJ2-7	TGTGCCACCAGCAGAGTGGGGACACGCACCTACGAGCAGTACTTC	CATSRVGTRTYEQYF
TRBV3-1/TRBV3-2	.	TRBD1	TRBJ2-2	TGTGCCAGCAGCAGACGGACAGGGGGTCGAAACACCGGGGAGCTGTTTTTT	CASSRRTGGRNTGELFF
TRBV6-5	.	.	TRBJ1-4	TGTGCCAGCAGCCCCGGGACACGTCGAGAAAAACTGTTTTTT	CASSPGTRREKLFF
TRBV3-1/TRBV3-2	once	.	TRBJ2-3	TGTGCCAGCAGCCCATCAATATTAGTGACAGATACGCAGTATTTT	CASSPSILVTDTQYF
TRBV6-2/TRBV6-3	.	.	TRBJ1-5	TGTGCCAGCAGTGGGGGGGGGCTGAGCAATCAGCCCCAGCATTTT	CASSGGGLSNQPQHF
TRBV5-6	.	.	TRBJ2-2	TGTGCCAGCAGCTCACGAGGAGGTAGCACCGGGGAGCTGTTTTTT	CASSSRGGSTGELFF
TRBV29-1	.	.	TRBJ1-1	TGCAGCGTTAGAGGGGGGAGGGGATCGGCTGAAGCTTTCTTT	CSVRGGRGSAEAFF
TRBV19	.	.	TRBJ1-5	TGTGCCAGTAGTATAGGAGGGCAGTACAATCAGCCCCAGCATTTT	CASSIGGQYNQPQHF
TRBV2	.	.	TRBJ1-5	TGTGCCAGCAGCCTCACCCGCGGGCATAGCAATCAGCCCCAGCATTTT	CASSLTRGHSNQPQHF
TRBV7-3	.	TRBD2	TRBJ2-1	TGTGCCAGCAGCCCTCTTCCCCTAGCGGGAGAGGGTGAGCAGTTCTTC	CASSPLPLAGEGEQFF
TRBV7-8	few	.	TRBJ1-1	TGTGCCAGCAGCCGCTTATTGAACACTGAAGCTTTCTTT	CASSRLLNTEAFF